These 31 T cell receptor beta chains originate from one sample sequenced in a study of CD8 T cells in ankylosing spondylitis (dated 2017 in TCRdb). The library was made by 5' RACE. Reads for this sample came from an Illumina HiSeq 2500. TCRdb trimmed public reads at Q25 via fastp, called clones via MiXCR and kept in-frame beta chains. Each entry merges the rows of one CDR3 protein and shows their most common DNA and genes. This sample lists 130,000 or so distinct CDR3 sequences; about an eighth were detected once. The leading ten clones occupy roughly 4.5% of the sample. The sequencing input was blood, either unsorted or a sorted T cell fraction (not recorded which). These receptors all stem from a female donor with ankylosing spondylitis or in good health (not recorded which).

This clonotype was counted only a few times. The rearrangement uses TRBV5-1 and TRBJ2-3; 7 bases line up with TRBD2. The V and J ends lost 2 bases and 4 bases, in that order; junction bases with no gene match: 7. The CDR3 contains 15 residues. From germline, CDR1 is SGHRS and CDR2 YFSETQ. CDR3 sequence reads: CASSLRLAAADTQYF. In nucleotides, the CDR3 is TGCGCCAGCAGCTTAAGACTAGCCGCGGCAGATACGCAGTATTTT.

This clonotype was observed many times. This rearrangement joins TRBV5-1 to TRBJ2-1; 9 bases match TRBD2. Per germline, CDR1 SGHRS and CDR2 YFSETQ. The trim removed 0 bases at V and 3 bases at J, leaving 4 bases unmatched. The length of the CDR3 is 16 residues. CDR3 nucleotides: TGCGCCAGCAGCTTGGTGGCGGGAGGGGGCTACAATGAGCAGTTCTTC. The encoded protein is CASSLVAGGGYNEQFF.

This clonotype appeared many times. V usage is TRBV28 and J usage is TRBJ1-1, with D perhaps matching TRBD1 (5 bases). The CDR3 spans 14 residues. Trimming cost V 3 bases and J 3 bases, with 11 bases left between them. The germline V gene has CDR1 MDHEN and CDR2 SYDVKM. CDR3 coding DNA: TGTGCCAGCAGTTTCCCGGGACTGTACACTGAAGCTTTCTTT. This codes for CASSFPGLYTEAFF.

This clonotype was observed many times. The chain uses TRBV5-1 and TRBJ1-6; no clear D. Looked up from germline, CDR1 is SGHRS and CDR2 is YFSETQ. V was clipped by 0 bases and J by 6 bases, with 13 bases between them. The CDR3 length is 16 residues. The DNA of the CDR3 is TGCGCCAGCAGCTTGGAGGGCCCTAGGACTAATTCACCCCTCCACTTT. This sequence encodes CASSLEGPRTNSPLHF.

The sample holds a few counts of this clonotype. The chain has TRBV4-2 and TRBJ2-7; 11 bases map to TRBD1. The ends lost 1 base at V and 4 bases at J; junction bases unmatched: 6. This CDR3 spans 16 amino acids. Germline assignment: CDR1 LGHNA and CDR2 YNFKEQ. CDR3 coding DNA: TGTGCCAGCAGCCAAGGGGTCGGACAGGGGGCTTACGAGCAGTACTTC. It yields the protein CASSQGVGQGAYEQYF.

This clonotype occurred a few times. V and J are TRBV7-2 and TRBJ2-7, with TRBD2 matching 9 bases. Germline loops: CDR1 SGHTA, CDR2 FQGNSA. The CDR3 runs to 14 residues. Unmatched junction bases numbered 5, after V lost 5 bases and J lost 3 bases. CDR3 DNA: TGTGCCAGCAGCCCCCCAGCGGGGGGCTACGAGCAGTACTTC. It encodes CASSPPAGGYEQYF.

The chain combines TRBV18 with TRBJ2-7, with TRBD2 as a possible D gene (6 bases). This CDR3 is built from 15 residues. V was cut by 3 bases and J by 1 base, with 13 bases left in between. Germline CDR1 and CDR2: KGHSH and LQKENI. CDR3 nucleotides: TGTGCCAGCTCACCCTCTAGCGCGGGGTCCTACGAGCAGTACTTC. It yields the protein CASSPSSAGSYEQYF.

This clonotype was counted only a few times. The rearrangement uses TRBV5-6 and TRBJ2-2; 16 bases agree with TRBD2. Germline loops: CDR1 SGHDT, CDR2 YYEEEE. V dropped 4 bases and J dropped 6; count of bases not matched to a gene: 9. The CDR3 runs 18 residues. The CDR3 nucleotides read TGTGCCAGCAGCCGGGGACTAGCGGGAGGGCCGGGTCCCGGGGAGCTGTTTTTT. Amino acids: CASSRGLAGGPGPGELFF.

This clonotype was picked up many times. V usage is TRBV5-1 and J usage is TRBJ2-3; D might be TRBD1 (6 bases). CDR1 is SGHRS and CDR2 is YFSETQ in the germline V gene. The V end was cut by 3 bases, the J end by 5 bases, with 19 bases between. CDR3 length: 16 amino acids. This CDR3 is CASSWGTNGKGDTQYF. The CDR3 bases are TGCGCCAGCAGCTGGGGGACAAATGGAAAGGGAGATACGCAGTATTTT.

This chain connects TRBV30 to TRBJ2-3; D might be TRBD1 (6 bases). V was clipped by 4 bases and J by 5 bases, with 7 bases between them. Germline V gene lookup returns CDR1 GTSNPN and CDR2 SVGIG (reference sequence). The CDR3 length is 11 residues. CDR3 region: CAWTGVDTQYF. Written as DNA, the CDR3 is TGTGCCTGGACAGGGGTAGATACGCAGTATTTT. The whole variable domain, remainder taken from reference TRBV30 and TRBJ2-3, is SQTIHQWPATLVQPVGSPLSLECTVEGTSNPNLYWYRQAAGRGLQLLFYSVGIGQISSEVPQNLSASRPQDRQFILSSKKLLLSDSGFYLCAWTGVDTQYFGPGTRLTVL.

The table lists this clonotype with many counts. The V gene is TRBV12-3 or TRBV12-4, the J gene TRBJ1-1; a possible D gene is TRBD1 (5 bases). V was clipped by 6 bases and J by 1 base, with 9 bases between them. There are 13 residues in the CDR3. The CDR3 loop is CASRQAPNTEAFF. The CDR3, as DNA: TGTGCCAGCAGACAGGCGCCGAACACTGAAGCTTTCTTT.

This clonotype was detected only a few times. This chain uses TRBV30 with TRBJ1-4; D unclear. Germline V CDR1 and CDR2: GTSNPN, SVGIG (reference sequence). This CDR3 spans 13 amino acids. V was trimmed by 0 bases and J by 10 bases, leaving 12 bases between them. CDR3 bases: TGTGCCTGGAGTGTGGGTGGACCGGGAAAACTGTTTTTT. Translation gives CAWSVGGPGKLFF. The entire variable domain, with the rest obtained from reference TRBV30 and TRBJ1-4, is as follows: SQTIHQWPATLVQPVGSPLSLECTVEGTSNPNLYWYRQAAGRGLQLLFYSVGIGQISSEVPQNLSASRPQDRQFILSSKKLLLSDSGFYLCAWSVGGPGKLFFGSGTQLSVL.

With regard to this clonotype: A much larger clone sits a single nucleotide away, making a read error possible. The V and J genes are TRBV2 and TRBJ1-6; D might be TRBD1 (6 bases). Germline CDR1 and CDR2: SNHLY and FYNNEI. The CDR3 contains 13 residues. CDR3 DNA sequence: TGTGCCAGCAGCGACAGGACTAATTCACCCCTCTACTTT. It specifies CASSDRTNSPLYF.

This clonotype came up many times. V usage is TRBV12-3 or TRBV12-4 and J usage is TRBJ2-7, with 8 bases matching TRBD1. The V segment lost 5 bases and the J segment 3 bases; nucleotides outside the gene matches: 9. The CDR3 is 15 amino acids. This CDR3 reads CASSNLRDRYYEQYF. CDR3 sequence (DNA): TGTGCCAGCAGTAACCTTCGGGACAGGTACTACGAGCAGTACTTC.

This clonotype was picked up many times. The V gene is TRBV12-3 or TRBV12-4, the J gene TRBJ1-2; D remains unclear. The CDR3 is 15 amino acids. Trimming took off 7 bases at V and 7 bases at J, with 22 bases between the two ends. Here the CDR3 DNA reads TGTGCCAGCACTTCCCTCCTAAATCTGTTAGGTGGCTACACCTTC. Protein sequence: CASTSLLNLLGGYTF.

In this sample, this clonotype turned up many times. The J gene is TRBJ2-7, the V gene TRBV12-3 or TRBV12-4, with TRBD2 identical over 10 bases. The V and J ends lost 5 bases and 2 bases, in that order; junction bases with no gene match: 6. The CDR3 contains 15 residues. CDR3 sequence reads: CASSTPGLATYEQYF. The CDR3 DNA is TGTGCCAGCAGTACTCCGGGACTAGCGACCTACGAGCAGTACTTC.

This clonotype showed up many times. The chain has TRBV11-2 and TRBJ2-6; D remains ambiguous. The CDR3 extends over 17 amino acids. Trimming pared 5 bases from V and 4 bases from J, leaving 18 bases between. CDR1 and CDR2 (germline): SGHAT, FQNNGV. DNA of the CDR3: TGTGCCAGCAGCCCCTTACCGACACCGTCCGGGGCCAACGTCCTGACTTTC. This codes for CASSPLPTPSGANVLTF.

Ten or more counts support this clonotype. This chain uses TRBV20-1 with TRBJ2-1, with 8 bases matching TRBD1. CDR1 is DFQATT and CDR2 is SNEGSKA in the germline V gene (reference sequence). The CDR3 loop spans 13 amino acids. The junction had 8 bases not matched to a gene; V was cut back by 8 bases and J by 5 bases. The CDR3 is CSQTGEGDNEQFF. CDR3 nucleotide sequence: TGCAGTCAGACAGGGGAAGGGGACAATGAGCAGTTCTTC.

Regarding this clonotype: Since a much larger clone is just one base distant, this may be a read error. This chain connects TRBV7-7 to TRBJ2-1, with D perhaps TRBD2 (5 bases). CDR1 is SSHAT and CDR2 is FNYEAQ in the germline V gene (reference sequence). The CDR3 covers 13 residues. The CDR3 protein is CASSLTGNYEPFF. CDR3 coding DNA: TGTGCCAGCAGCTTGACCGGGAACTATGAGCCGTTCTTC.

This clonotype appeared a few times. This chain uses TRBV18 with TRBJ1-1; D is unclear. With 4 bases removed from V and 4 bases from J, the gap between germline ends came to 13 bases. Germline V gives CDR1 KGHSH, CDR2 LQKENI. The CDR3 has 14 amino acids. CDR3 coding DNA: TGTGCCAGCTCACGGGCAGAGGGCCCCACTGAAGCTTTCTTT. This sequence encodes CASSRAEGPTEAFF.

This clonotype was recorded once. This sequence may be a read error, since a much larger clone differs from it by one base. The chain combines TRBV5-1 with TRBJ2-2; TRBD2 might be the D (6 bases). Trimming cost V 6 bases and J 3 bases, with 12 bases left between them. Germline CDR1 SGHRS, CDR2 YFSETQ. The CDR3 consists of 14 residues. The CDR3 region has the DNA TGCGCCAGCAACCTAGCGAGGTACACCGGGGAGCTGTTTTTT. Translation gives CASNLARYTGELFF.

Many counts were recorded for this clonotype. The V and J genes are TRBV5-1 and TRBJ1-2; a weak D match, TRBD1 (6 bases). The CDR3 length is 15 residues. The V and J ends lost 2 bases and 4 bases respectively, with 15 bases between them. CDR1 is SGHRS, CDR2 YFSETQ, per germline. The CDR3 protein is CASSFSGGESYGYTF. CDR3 DNA: TGCGCCAGCAGCTTTTCGGGGGGCGAATCCTATGGCTACACCTTC.

V and J are TRBV10-3 and TRBJ2-2, with TRBD1 matching over 12 bases. V trimming: 10 bases; J trimming: 6 bases; junction bases outside the gene matches: 6. Germline V gene lookup returns CDR1 ENHRY and CDR2 SYGVKD. The CDR3 length is 14 residues. In DNA form, the CDR3 reads TGTGCCACAGGGACAGGGGGCCCCCCCGGGGAGCTGTTTTTT. It is translated as CATGTGGPPGELFF.

At least ten counts were recorded for this clonotype. J is TRBJ1-2 and V is TRBV12-3 or TRBV12-4, with D possibly being TRBD1 (5 bases). CDR3 size: 12 residues. Trimming stripped 5 bases from V and 9 bases from J, with 13 bases between. CDR3 sequence: CASSPDRISYTF. In DNA form, the CDR3 reads TGTGCCAGCAGTCCAGACAGAATAAGCTACACCTTC.

This rearrangement joins TRBV24-1 to TRBJ2-3; 13 nucleotides agree with TRBD2. The V gene end was trimmed by 7 bases and the J gene end by 6 bases; junction bases not matched to a gene: 6. The CDR3 loop spans 15 amino acids. Germline CDR1 reads KGHDR; CDR2 reads SFDVKD. The CDR3 DNA reads as TGTGCCACCAGCGGGACTAGCGGGATGACGGATACGCAGTATTTT. Translation: CATSGTSGMTDTQYF.

This clonotype occurred many times. The chain recombines TRBV16 with TRBJ1-2; TRBD1 matches at 12 bases. The CDR3 extends over 16 amino acids. Germline V gene data show CDR1 as KGHSY and CDR2 as FQNENV. Germline trimming cut 3 bases from V and 4 bases from J; bases unmatched to any gene: 6. The CDR3 region is CASSHEGQGARYGYTF. CDR3 DNA: TGTGCCAGCAGCCACGAGGGACAGGGGGCTCGCTATGGCTACACCTTC.

In its sample, this clonotype was seen many times. V usage is TRBV25-1 and J usage is TRBJ1-2; D uncertain. The ends were cut back, 3 bases at V and 0 bases at J, with 11 bases in the middle. Germline V gene sequence: CDR1 MGHDK, CDR2 SYGVNS. The CDR3 spans 15 residues. Here the CDR3 reads CASSERAHANYGYTF. The DNA of the CDR3 is TGTGCCAGCAGTGAGAGAGCGCACGCTAACTATGGCTACACCTTC.

This clonotype was observed a handful of times. This chain joins TRBV5-1 and TRBJ2-5, with D perhaps TRBD1 (6 bases). The germline V gene has CDR1 SGHRS and CDR2 YFSETQ. This CDR3 has 14 amino acids. Trimming took 3 bases from V and 1 from J, leaving 10 bases between them. CDR3 amino acids: CASSYGTPQETQYF. As DNA, the CDR3 is TGCGCCAGCAGCTACGGGACACCCCAAGAGACCCAGTACTTC. The full variable domain, completed using reference TRBV5-1 and TRBJ2-5, is KAGVTQTPRYLIKTRGQQVTLSCSPISGHRSVSWYQQTPGQGLQFLFEYFSETQRNKGNFPGRFSGRQFSNSRSEMNVSTLELGDSALYLCASSYGTPQETQYFGPGTRLLVL.

The table lists this clonotype with a few counts. V gene TRBV4-1 combines with J gene TRBJ2-2; D uncertain. The V end was cut by 2 bases, the J end by 4 bases, with 5 bases between. Germline CDR1 is MGHRA and CDR2 is YSYEKL. The CDR3 spans 13 residues. CDR3 in DNA: TGCGCCAGCAGCCAATTCTTCACCGGGGAGCTGTTTTTT. Protein: CASSQFFTGELFF.

This clonotype was counted ten times or more. V and J are TRBV20-1 and TRBJ2-2, with 9 bases lining up with TRBD2. The CDR3 consists of 18 residues. CDR1 is DFQATT and CDR2 is SNEGSKA in the germline V gene (reference sequence). With V trimmed by 6 bases and J by 6 bases, 20 bases remained unmatched. The CDR3 spells CSAPVVGGGGKVPGELFF. The CDR3 nucleotides read TGCAGTGCCCCGGTCGTTGGCGGGGGGGGAAAAGTGCCCGGGGAGCTGTTTTTT.

The chain recombines TRBV29-1 with TRBJ1-3, with D tentatively TRBD1 (5 bases). Germline V gene data show CDR1 as SQVTM and CDR2 as ANQGSEA. V lost 4 bases and J 1 base, leaving 11 bases between the germline ends. CDR3 length: 14 residues. The CDR3 DNA is TGCAGCGTTGTCCGACAGTTATCTGGAAACACCATATATTTT. This translates into CSVVRQLSGNTIYF.